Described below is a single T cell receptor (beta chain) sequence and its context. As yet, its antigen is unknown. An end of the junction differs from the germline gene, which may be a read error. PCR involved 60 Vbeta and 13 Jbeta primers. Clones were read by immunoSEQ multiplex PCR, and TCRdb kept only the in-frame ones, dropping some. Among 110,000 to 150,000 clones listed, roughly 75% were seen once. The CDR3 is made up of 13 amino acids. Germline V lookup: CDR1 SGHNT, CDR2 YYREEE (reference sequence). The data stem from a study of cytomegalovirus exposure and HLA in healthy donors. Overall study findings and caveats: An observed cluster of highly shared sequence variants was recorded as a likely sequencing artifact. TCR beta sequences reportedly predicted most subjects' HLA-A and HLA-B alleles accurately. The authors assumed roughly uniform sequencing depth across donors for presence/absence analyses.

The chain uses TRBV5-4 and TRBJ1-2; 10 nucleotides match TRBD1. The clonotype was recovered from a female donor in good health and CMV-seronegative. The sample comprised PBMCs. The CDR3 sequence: CASSQDRGEGYPF. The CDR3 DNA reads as TGTGCCAGCAGCCAGGACAGGGGGGAAGGCTACCCCTTC.